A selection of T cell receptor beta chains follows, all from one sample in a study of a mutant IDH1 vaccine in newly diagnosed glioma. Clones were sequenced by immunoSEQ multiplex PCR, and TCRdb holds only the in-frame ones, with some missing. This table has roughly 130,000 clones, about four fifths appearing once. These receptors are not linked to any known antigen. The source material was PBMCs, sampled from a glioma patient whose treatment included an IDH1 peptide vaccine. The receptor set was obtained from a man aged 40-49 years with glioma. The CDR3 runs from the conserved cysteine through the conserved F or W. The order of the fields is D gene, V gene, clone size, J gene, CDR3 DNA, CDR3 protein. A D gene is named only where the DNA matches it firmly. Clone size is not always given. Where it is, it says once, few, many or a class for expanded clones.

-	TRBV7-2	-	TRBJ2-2	TGTGCCAGCAGCTTGGATAGTGAGGGGGAGCTGTTTTTT	CASSLDSEGELFF
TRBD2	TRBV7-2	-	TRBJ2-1	TGTGCCAGCAGCCTCCGGACTAGCGGGATAATCTTC	CASSLRTSGIIF
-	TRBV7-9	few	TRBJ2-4	TGTGCCAGCAGGGGCCCGGTGGGGAACATTCAGTACTTC	CASRGPVGNIQYF
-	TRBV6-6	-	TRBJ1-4	TGTGCCAGCAGTTACCACCTCTCCAGGGAAAAACTGTTTTTT	CASSYHLSREKLFF
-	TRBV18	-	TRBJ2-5	TGTGCCAGCTCACCGAGGACAGTCTGGGGAGAAGAGACCCAGTACTTC	CASSPRTVWGEETQYF
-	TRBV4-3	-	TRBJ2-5	TGCGCCAGCAGCTCCGGGACTGTAAAAGAGACCCAGTACTTC	CASSSGTVKETQYF
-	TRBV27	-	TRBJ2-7	TGTGCCAGCAGTTCCCGGGACGGAGCCTACGAGCAGTACTTC	CASSSRDGAYEQYF
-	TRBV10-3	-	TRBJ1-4	TGTGCCATCAGTGAGTCTCTGAAGGCAACTAATGAAAAACTGTTTTTT	CAISESLKATNEKLFF
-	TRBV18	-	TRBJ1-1	TGTGCCAGCTCACCACCGAGGGGGTTGAACACTGAAGCTTTCTTT	CASSPPRGLNTEAFF
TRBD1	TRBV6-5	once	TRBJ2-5	TGTGCCAGCAGGCGTACAGGGGGTCAAGAGACCCAGTACTTC	CASRRTGGQETQYF
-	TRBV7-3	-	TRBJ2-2	TGTGCCAGCAGCCTCGGGAACACCGGGGAGCTGTTTTTT	CASSLGNTGELFF
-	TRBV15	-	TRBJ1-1	TGTGCCACCAGCAGAGATCCCATCAAGGACACTGAAGCTTTCTTT	CATSRDPIKDTEAFF
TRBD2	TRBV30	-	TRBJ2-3	TGTGCCTGGAGTTATTCGGCGGGGGGCACAGATACGCAGTATTTT	CAWSYSAGGTDTQYF
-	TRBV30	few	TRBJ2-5	TGTGCCTGGAGTGTAGGTAGGGGGGAGACCCAGTACTTC	CAWSVGRGETQYF
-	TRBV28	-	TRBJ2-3	TGTGCCAGCAGTTTAACCGGGAAGAGTACAGATACGCAGTATTTT	CASSLTGKSTDTQYF
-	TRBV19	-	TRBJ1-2	TGTGCCAGTAGTAAGAACCGGGACGCCTCCTATGGCTACACCTTC	CASSKNRDASYGYTF
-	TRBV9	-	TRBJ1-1	TGTGCCAGCAGCGTAGAAATGGGCCCAAAGACTGAAGCTTTCTTT	CASSVEMGPKTEAFF
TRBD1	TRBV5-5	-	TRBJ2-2	TGTGCCAGCAGCTCCAGGGGGCGGAACACCGGGGAGCTGTTTTTT	CASSSRGRNTGELFF
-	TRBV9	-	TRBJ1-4	TGTGCCAGCAGCGTAGAGTGGGGGGGTGAAAAACTGTTTTTT	CASSVEWGGEKLFF